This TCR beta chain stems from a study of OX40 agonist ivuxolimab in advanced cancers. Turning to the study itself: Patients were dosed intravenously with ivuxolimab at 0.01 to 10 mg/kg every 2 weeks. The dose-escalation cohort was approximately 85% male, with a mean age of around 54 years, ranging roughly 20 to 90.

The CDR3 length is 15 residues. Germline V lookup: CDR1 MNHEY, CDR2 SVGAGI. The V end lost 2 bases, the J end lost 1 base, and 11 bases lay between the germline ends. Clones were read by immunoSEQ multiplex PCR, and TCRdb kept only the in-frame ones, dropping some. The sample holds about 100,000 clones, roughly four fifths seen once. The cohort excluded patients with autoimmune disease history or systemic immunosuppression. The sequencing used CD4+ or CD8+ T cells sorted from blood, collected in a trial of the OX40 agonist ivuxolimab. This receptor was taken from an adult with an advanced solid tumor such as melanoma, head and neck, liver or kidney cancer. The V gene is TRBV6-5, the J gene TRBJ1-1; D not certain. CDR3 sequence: CASSYKLTGNTEAFF. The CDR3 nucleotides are TGTGCCAGCAGTTACAAATTGACGGGGAACACTGAAGCTTTCTTT.